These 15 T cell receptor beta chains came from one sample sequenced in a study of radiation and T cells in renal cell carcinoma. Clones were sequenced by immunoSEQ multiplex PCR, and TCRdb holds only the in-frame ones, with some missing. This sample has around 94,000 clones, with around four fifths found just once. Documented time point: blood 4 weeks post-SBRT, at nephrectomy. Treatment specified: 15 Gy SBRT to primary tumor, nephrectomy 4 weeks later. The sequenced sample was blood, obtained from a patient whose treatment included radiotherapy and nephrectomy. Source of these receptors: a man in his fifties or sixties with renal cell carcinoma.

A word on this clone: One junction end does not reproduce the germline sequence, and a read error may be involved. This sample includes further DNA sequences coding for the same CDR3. The CDR3 DNA follows: TGTGCCAGCAGCCCCTGGCGAGGTGAAAAGCTGTTTTTT. Protein sequence: CASSPWRGEKLFF. J is TRBJ1-4 and V is TRBV6-1; unclear D gene. The CDR3 extends over 13 amino acids. Germline V gene lookup returns CDR1 MNHNS and CDR2 SASEGT.

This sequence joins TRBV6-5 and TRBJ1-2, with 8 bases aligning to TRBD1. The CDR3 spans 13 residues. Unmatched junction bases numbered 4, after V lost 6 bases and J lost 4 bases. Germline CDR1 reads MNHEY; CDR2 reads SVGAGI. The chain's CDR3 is CASSITGGYGYTF. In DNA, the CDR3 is TGTGCCAGCAGCATAACAGGGGGCTATGGCTACACCTTC.

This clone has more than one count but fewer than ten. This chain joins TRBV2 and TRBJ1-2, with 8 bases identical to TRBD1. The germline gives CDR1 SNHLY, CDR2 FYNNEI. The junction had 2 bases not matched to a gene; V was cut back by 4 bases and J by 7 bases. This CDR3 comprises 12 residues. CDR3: CASSGQGPGYTF. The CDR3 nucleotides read TGTGCCAGCAGTGGACAGGGGCCTGGCTACACCTTC. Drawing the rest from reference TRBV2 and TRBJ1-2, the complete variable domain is EPEVTQTPSHQVTQMGQEVILRCVPISNHLYFYWYRQILGQKVEFLVSFYNNEISEKSEIFDDQFSVERPDGSNFTLKIRSTKLEDSAMYFCASSGQGPGYTFGSGTRLTVV.

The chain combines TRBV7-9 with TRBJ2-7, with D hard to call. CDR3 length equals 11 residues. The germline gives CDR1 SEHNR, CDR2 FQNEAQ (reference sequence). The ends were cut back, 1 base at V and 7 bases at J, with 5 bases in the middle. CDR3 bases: TGTGCCAGCAGCTTAGTGGTTGAGCAGTACTTC. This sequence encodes CASSLVVEQYF.

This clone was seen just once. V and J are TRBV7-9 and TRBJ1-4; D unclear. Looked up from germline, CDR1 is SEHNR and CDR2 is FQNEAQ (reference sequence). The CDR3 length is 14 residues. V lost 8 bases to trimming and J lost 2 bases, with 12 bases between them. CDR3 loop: CASLVGGTNEKLFF. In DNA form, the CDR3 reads TGTGCCAGCCTGGTGGGCGGTACTAATGAAAAACTGTTTTTT.

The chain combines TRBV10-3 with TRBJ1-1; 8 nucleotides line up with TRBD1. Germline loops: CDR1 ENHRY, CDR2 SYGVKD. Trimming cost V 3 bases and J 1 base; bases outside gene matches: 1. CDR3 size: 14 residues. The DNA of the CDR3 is TGTGCCATCAGTGACGGGACAGGGAACACTGAAGCTTTCTTT. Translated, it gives CAISDGTGNTEAFF.

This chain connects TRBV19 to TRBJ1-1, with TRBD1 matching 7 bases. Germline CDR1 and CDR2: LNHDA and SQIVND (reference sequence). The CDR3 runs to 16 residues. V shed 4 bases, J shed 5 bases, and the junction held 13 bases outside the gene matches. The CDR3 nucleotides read TGTGCCAGTAGTAAACCCAGTCAGAACAGGGGAACTGAAGCTTTCTTT. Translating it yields CASSKPSQNRGTEAFF.

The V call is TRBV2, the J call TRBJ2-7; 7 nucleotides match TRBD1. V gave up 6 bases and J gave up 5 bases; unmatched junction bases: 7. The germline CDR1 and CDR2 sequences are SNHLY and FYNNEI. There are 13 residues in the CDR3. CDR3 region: CASRPTGPHEQYF. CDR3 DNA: TGTGCCAGCAGGCCGACAGGGCCCCACGAGCAGTACTTC.

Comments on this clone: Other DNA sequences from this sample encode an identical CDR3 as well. The CDR3 DNA is TGTGCCAGCAGCTTTTACAATGAGCAGTTCTTC. Translation gives CASSFYNEQFF. The chain combines TRBV5-4 with TRBJ2-1; D is uncertain. CDR3 size: 11 residues. The germline CDR1 and CDR2 sequences are SGHNT and YYREEE (reference sequence). The V and J ends lost 2 bases and 4 bases respectively, with 1 base between them.

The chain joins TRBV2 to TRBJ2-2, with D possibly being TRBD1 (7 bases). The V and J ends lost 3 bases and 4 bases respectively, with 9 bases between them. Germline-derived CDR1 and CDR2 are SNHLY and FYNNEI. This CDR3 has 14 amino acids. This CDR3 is CASSEQGGTGELFF. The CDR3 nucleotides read TGTGCCAGCAGTGAGCAGGGGGGCACCGGGGAGCTGTTTTTT.

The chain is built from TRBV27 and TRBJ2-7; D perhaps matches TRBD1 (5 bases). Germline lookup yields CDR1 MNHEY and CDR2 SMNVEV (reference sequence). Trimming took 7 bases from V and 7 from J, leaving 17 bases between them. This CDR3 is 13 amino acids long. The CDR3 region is CASTTRQGGEQYF. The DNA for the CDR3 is TGTGCCAGCACCACTCGGCAGGGTGGGGAGCAGTACTTC.

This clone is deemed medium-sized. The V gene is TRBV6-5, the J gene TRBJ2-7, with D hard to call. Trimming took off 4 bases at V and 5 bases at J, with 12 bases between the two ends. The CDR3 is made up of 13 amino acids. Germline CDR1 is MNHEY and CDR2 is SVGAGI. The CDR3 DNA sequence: TGTGCCAGCAGTTCCGGCAGCCTCGACGAGCAGTACTTC. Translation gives CASSSGSLDEQYF.

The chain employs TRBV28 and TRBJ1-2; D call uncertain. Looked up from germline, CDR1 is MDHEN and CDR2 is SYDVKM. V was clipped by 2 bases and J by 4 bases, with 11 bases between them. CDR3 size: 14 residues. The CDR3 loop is CASSLLSGSYGYTF. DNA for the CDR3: TGTGCCAGCAGTTTACTTTCGGGCAGCTATGGCTACACCTTC.

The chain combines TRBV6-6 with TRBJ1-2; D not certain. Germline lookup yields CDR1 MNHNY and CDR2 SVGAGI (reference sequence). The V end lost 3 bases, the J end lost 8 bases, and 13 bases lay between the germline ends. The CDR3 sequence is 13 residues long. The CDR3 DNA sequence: TGTGCCAGCAGTTATGAGGGAGCTAACGGCTACACCTTC. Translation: CASSYEGANGYTF.

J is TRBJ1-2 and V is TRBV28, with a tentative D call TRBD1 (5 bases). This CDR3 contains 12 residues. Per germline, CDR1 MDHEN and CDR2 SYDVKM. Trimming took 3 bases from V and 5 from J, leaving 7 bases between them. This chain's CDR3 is CASSFRQYGYTF. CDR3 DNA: TGTGCCAGCAGTTTTAGACAGTATGGCTACACCTTC.